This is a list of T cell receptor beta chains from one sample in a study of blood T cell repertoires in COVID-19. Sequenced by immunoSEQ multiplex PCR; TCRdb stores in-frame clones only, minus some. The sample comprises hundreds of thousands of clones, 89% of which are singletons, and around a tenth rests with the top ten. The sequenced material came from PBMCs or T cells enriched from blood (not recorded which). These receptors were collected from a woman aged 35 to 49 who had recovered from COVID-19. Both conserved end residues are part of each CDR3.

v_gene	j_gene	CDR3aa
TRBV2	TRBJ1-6	CASSSGQAYNSPLHF
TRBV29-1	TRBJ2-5	CSVPTPGGETQYF
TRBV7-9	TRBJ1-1	CASSPRLNTEAFF
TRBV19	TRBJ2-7	CASSKQGSYEQYF
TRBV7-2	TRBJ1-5	CASSPGGGQPQHF
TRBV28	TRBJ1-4	CASTSGGISNEKLFF
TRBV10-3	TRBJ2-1	CASLPDWTYNEQFF
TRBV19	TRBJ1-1	CASSPRQGANTEAFF
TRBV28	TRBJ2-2	CASSPGGAGELFF
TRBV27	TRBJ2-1	CATLGLAGSRIYNEQFF
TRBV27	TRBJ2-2	CASSLNGANTGELFF